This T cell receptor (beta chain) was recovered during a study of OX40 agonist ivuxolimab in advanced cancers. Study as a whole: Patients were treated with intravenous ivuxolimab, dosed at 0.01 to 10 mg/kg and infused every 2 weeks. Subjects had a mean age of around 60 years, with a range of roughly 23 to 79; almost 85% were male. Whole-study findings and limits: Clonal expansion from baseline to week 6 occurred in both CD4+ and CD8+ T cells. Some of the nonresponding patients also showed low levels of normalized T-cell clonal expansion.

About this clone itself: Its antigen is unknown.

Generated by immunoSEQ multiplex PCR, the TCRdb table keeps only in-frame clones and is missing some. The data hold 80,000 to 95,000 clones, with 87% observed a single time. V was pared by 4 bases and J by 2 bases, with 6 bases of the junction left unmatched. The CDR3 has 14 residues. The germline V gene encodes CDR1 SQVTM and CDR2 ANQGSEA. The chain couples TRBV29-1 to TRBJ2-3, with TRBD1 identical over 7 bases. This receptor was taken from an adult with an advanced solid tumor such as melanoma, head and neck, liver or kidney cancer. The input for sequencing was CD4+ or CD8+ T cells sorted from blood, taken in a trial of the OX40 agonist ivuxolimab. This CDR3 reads CSVADRDSTDTQYF. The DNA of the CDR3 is TGCAGCGTTGCCGACAGGGATTCCACAGATACGCAGTATTTT.